The following is a T cell receptor (beta chain) sequence with its context. This record comes from a study of blood T cells in healthy people across ages. Primers used in a second PCR of roughly 6 to 11 cycles were a sample-barcoded 5' primer and a J-beta primer mix. Every cDNA molecule carried a tag from a template-switch adaptor bearing 12 random nucleotides. Each single sample gave us at least 2.5 million CDR3-containing paired-end reads. TCRdb fed the 5' RACE reads into MiXCR, producing one record per CDR3 protein. The repertoire holds roughly 2 million distinct CDR3 sequences, with 40% to 55% as singletons. Germline V gene sequence: CDR1 ENHRY, CDR2 SYGVKD. The CDR3 consists of 15 residues. V was clipped by 6 bases and J by 0 bases, with 12 bases between them.

The sample taken for sequencing was blood. The chain uses TRBV10-3 and TRBJ2-1, with D maybe TRBD2 (6 bases). The TCR comes from a woman in her forties in good health. The CDR3 spells CAISPLASSYNEQFF. In DNA, the CDR3 is TGTGCCATCAGCCCACTAGCCAGCTCCTACAATGAGCAGTTCTTC.